This T cell receptor beta chain was recovered during a study of blood T cells in healthy people across ages. The CDR3 length is 13 residues. With 2 bases removed from V and 1 base from J, the gap between germline ends came to 5 bases. CDR1 DFQATT and CDR2 SNEGSKA come from the germline V gene (reference sequence). A sample-barcoded 5' primer and a J-beta primer mix were used in a second PCR of about 7 to 12 cycles. TCRdb fed the 5' RACE reads into MiXCR, producing one record per CDR3 protein. The sample has under 1,100,000 distinct CDR3 sequences; 25% are singletons. The data also belong to a second study, concerning T cells of mothers and their children. That work states: Related and unrelated pairs show TCR recombination output that thymic selection shapes similarly.

The rearrangement joins TRBV20-1 to TRBJ2-2; no clear D. The specimen sequenced was blood. The source of this sequence is a girl aged 2-10 years in good health. The CDR3 DNA sequence: TGCAGTGCTAGATTAGAGAACACCGGGGAGCTGTTTTTT. Its translation is CSARLENTGELFF.